What follows are 21 T cell receptor beta chains derived from one specimen sequenced in a study of blood T cell repertoires in COVID-19 (dated by TCRdb to 2020 to 2022). Library method: the immunoSEQ multiplex PCR assay. Held by TCRdb, this immuneACCESS table contains in-frame sequences only and omits some clones. Under half of the omission traces to an unresolved V gene where checked; the cause of the rest is unknown. This sample has approximately 140,000 clones in its table, and about 85% of those were observed once. The ten top clones hold 3.5% to 5% of the sample. Sample: peripheral blood. The receptors here all came from a woman aged 60-75 years with active or convalescent COVID-19.

The chain joins TRBV4-1 to TRBJ2-3; 8 bases align to TRBD2. The V gene end was trimmed by 0 bases and the J gene end by 4 bases; junction bases not matched to a gene: 9. The CDR3 extends over 17 amino acids. CDR1 and CDR2 (germline): MGHRA, YSYEKL. The CDR3 sequence is CASSQDGRAGAPDTQYF. The CDR3 DNA reads TGCGCCAGCAGCCAAGACGGGCGAGCGGGGGCCCCAGATACGCAGTATTTT.

The chain recombines TRBV30 with TRBJ2-5; D is possibly TRBD2 (7 bases). There are 14 residues in the CDR3. The V end lost 5 bases, the J end lost 4 bases, and 17 bases lay between the germline ends. CDR1 GTSNPN and CDR2 SVGIG come from the germline V gene (reference sequence). The CDR3 region has the DNA TGTGCCTGGCAAGGACTAGGGGGGGGAGAGACCCAGTACTTC. Its translation: CAWQGLGGGETQYF.

The CDR3 region has the DNA TGTGCCAGTAGTAGACAGGGGGGCCTTGGGGATCAGCCCCAGCATTTT. Protein: CASSRQGGLGDQPQHF. The V call is TRBV19, the J call TRBJ1-5; TRBD1 aligns across 9 bases. The trim removed 4 bases at V and 5 bases at J, leaving 9 bases unmatched. Germline V gene sequence: CDR1 LNHDA, CDR2 SQIVND (reference sequence). The CDR3 totals 16 residues.

The rearrangement joins TRBV7-3 to TRBJ1-3, with D perhaps matching TRBD1 (6 bases). This CDR3 spans 16 amino acids. Germline V gives CDR1 SGHTA, CDR2 FQGTGA. Deletions cut 5 bases from V and 0 bases from J, with 14 bases between. CDR3 protein: CASSPNGGASGNTIYF. The DNA for the CDR3 is TGTGCCAGCAGCCCCAACGGGGGGGCCTCTGGAAACACCATATATTTT.

This chain links TRBV12-5 with TRBJ1-5; unclear D gene. V was cut by 6 bases and J by 3 bases, with 9 bases left in between. Germline values: CDR1 LGHNT, CDR2 FRNRAP. The CDR3 is 13 residues long. CDR3 sequence reads: CASGPLINQPQHF. CDR3 bases: TGTGCTAGTGGCCCCCTTATCAATCAGCCCCAGCATTTT.

The rearrangement links TRBV19 to TRBJ1-5, with D maybe TRBD1 (6 bases). This CDR3 region has 16 residues. V was trimmed by 5 bases and J by 2 bases, leaving 16 bases between them. Looked up from germline, CDR1 is LNHDA and CDR2 is SQIVND (reference sequence). The CDR3 DNA sequence: TGTGCCAGTAGTTCATACAGGGTCGCGGGCAATCAGCCCCAGCATTTT. Translation gives CASSSYRVAGNQPQHF.

The chain uses TRBV5-1 and TRBJ2-7, with 7 bases fitting TRBD1. Looked up from germline, CDR1 is SGHRS and CDR2 is YFSETQ. This CDR3 contains 13 residues. J gave up 3 bases and V 3 bases, and 3 bases lay outside the gene matches. This chain's CDR3 is CASSSPGGYEQYF. CDR3 nucleotides: TGCGCCAGCAGCTCTCCAGGGGGCTACGAGCAGTACTTC.

The rearrangement links TRBV5-4 to TRBJ2-1; weak D call: TRBD2 (6 bases). The CDR3 has 15 amino acids. Looked up from germline, CDR1 is SGHNT and CDR2 is YYREEE (reference sequence). V lost 0 bases, J lost 3 bases, and 10 bases lay in between. CDR3 DNA sequence: TGTGCCAGCAGCTTGGGGGGAGGAGTCTACAATGAGCAGTTCTTC. Amino acid sequence: CASSLGGGVYNEQFF.

The table lists this clone with a count of one. The CDR3 protein is CAISESGQSYEQYF. The CDR3 DNA is TGTGCCATCAGTGAATCTGGACAGTCCTACGAGCAGTACTTC. The chain employs TRBV10-3 and TRBJ2-7, with TRBD1 as a possible D gene (6 bases). The germline V gene encodes CDR1 ENHRY and CDR2 SYGVKD. V lost 3 bases, J lost 1 base, and 10 bases lay in between. This CDR3 has 14 amino acids.

The chain employs TRBV20-1 and TRBJ1-1, with D perhaps TRBD1 (6 bases). V was pared by 3 bases and J by 8 bases, with 10 bases between. Germline V gene sequence: CDR1 DFQATT, CDR2 SNEGSKA (reference sequence). CDR3 length: 11 residues. The CDR3 is CSASRTAEAFF. For the CDR3, the DNA is TGCAGTGCTAGTCGGACAGCCGAAGCTTTCTTT.

V usage is TRBV7-3 and J usage is TRBJ1-1; D uncertain. The V gene's germline CDR1 is SGHTA and CDR2 FQGTGA. The CDR3 loop spans 17 amino acids. V gave up 3 bases and J gave up 8 bases, with 25 bases separating them. CDR3 bases: TGTGCCAGCAGCTTCGGAGGCTTAGCGGGGAGAATGAAAGAAGCTTTCTTT. This encodes CASSFGGLAGRMKEAFF.

This sequence joins TRBV9 and TRBJ1-6; D is unclear. Trimming removed 0 bases from V and 8 bases from J, with 9 bases in between. This CDR3 is 14 amino acids long. Germline V CDR1 and CDR2: SGDLS, YYNGEE. The CDR3 region has the DNA TGTGCCAGCAGCGTAGTCGGAGCGGATTCACCCCTCCACTTT. Residues: CASSVVGADSPLHF.

The chain combines TRBV3-1 (or the pseudogene TRBV3-2) with TRBJ2-7, with TRBD1 matching over 10 bases. CDR1 is LGHDT, CDR2 YNNKEL, per germline (reference sequence). The CDR3 is 16 residues long. The V gene end was trimmed by 1 base and the J gene end by 2 bases; junction bases not matched to a gene: 5. CDR3 DNA: TGTGCCAGCAGCCAAGGGACAGGGGGAAGCCCCTACGAGCAGTACTTC. Translated: CASSQGTGGSPYEQYF.

The V gene is TRBV18, the J gene TRBJ2-5; the match to TRBD2 covers 10 bases. After removal of 2 bases from V and 2 bases from J, the junction contained 2 bases not matched to a gene. This CDR3 has 15 amino acids. Per the germline V gene, CDR1 is KGHSH and CDR2 is LQKENI. The CDR3 bases are TGTGCCAGCTCACCATTGACTAGCGGGCAAGAGACCCAGTACTTC. It specifies CASSPLTSGQETQYF. Filled out from reference TRBV18 and TRBJ2-5, the complete variable domain reads NAGVMQNPRHLVRRRGQEARLRCSPMKGHSHVYWYRQLPEEGLKFMVYLQKENIIDESGMPKERFSAEFPKEGPSILRIQQVVRGDSAAYFCASSPLTSGQETQYFGPGTRLLVL.

V and J are TRBV5-4 and TRBJ2-7, with 15 bases fitting TRBD2. V dropped 4 bases and J dropped 2; count of bases not matched to a gene: 4. The length of the CDR3 is 16 residues. Germline values: CDR1 SGHNT, CDR2 YYREEE (reference sequence). CDR3 region: CASSPGTSGGPYEQYF. The CDR3 region has the DNA TGTGCCAGCAGCCCTGGGACTAGCGGGGGGCCCTACGAGCAGTACTTC.

CDR3 sequence: CATTLQGTYEQYF. CDR3 nucleotides: TGTGCCACCACTCTACAGGGGACCTACGAGCAGTACTTC. This sequence joins TRBV24-1 and TRBJ2-7, with TRBD1 matching over 7 bases. The trim removed 8 bases at V and 2 bases at J, leaving 5 bases unmatched. The CDR3 sequence is 13 residues long. Germline-derived CDR1 and CDR2 are KGHDR and SFDVKD.

This clone was seen only a few times. V is TRBV2 and J is TRBJ2-7, with 13 nucleotides matching TRBD2. The CDR3 has 20 amino acids. Germline V gene sequence: CDR1 SNHLY, CDR2 FYNNEI. The V and J ends lost 6 bases and 0 bases, in that order; junction bases with no gene match: 17. CDR3 sequence: CASSALRPTSGGTYSYEQYF. CDR3 sequence (DNA): TGTGCCAGCAGCGCCCTTCGACCGACTAGCGGGGGGACCTACTCCTACGAGCAGTACTTC.

The genes are TRBV7-2 and TRBJ1-1; no definite D call. With 5 bases removed from V and 1 base from J, the gap between germline ends came to 14 bases. The CDR3 totals 15 residues. The germline CDR1 and CDR2 sequences are SGHTA and FQGNSA. The CDR3 bases are TGTGCCAGCAGCAGCGGGAGTCATTCGAACACTGAAGCTTTCTTT. It encodes CASSSGSHSNTEAFF.

The chain has TRBV5-1 and TRBJ2-5, with 8 nucleotides matching TRBD2. The trim removed 4 bases at V and 5 bases at J, leaving 10 bases unmatched. The germline CDR1 and CDR2 sequences are SGHRS and YFSETQ. CDR3 length: 15 amino acids. This CDR3 reads CASSPLRGGLETQYF. The CDR3 DNA is TGCGCCAGCAGCCCGCTTCGGGGGGGCCTTGAGACCCAGTACTTC.

This clone was seen just once. The chain combines TRBV5-1 with TRBJ2-3; 11 bases fit TRBD1. The junction had 10 bases not matched to a gene; V was cut back by 3 bases and J by 1 base. This CDR3 spans 18 amino acids. Germline V gives CDR1 SGHRS, CDR2 YFSETQ. CDR3 region: CASSWTGTGGGRTDTQYF. The CDR3, as DNA: TGCGCCAGCAGCTGGACCGGGACAGGGGGAGGCCGCACAGATACGCAGTATTTT.

The genes are TRBV5-1 and TRBJ1-2, with 7 bases aligning to TRBD1. V shed 1 base and J 3 bases; nucleotides not matched to a gene: 12. This CDR3 spans 17 amino acids. Germline V lookup: CDR1 SGHRS, CDR2 YFSETQ. For the CDR3, the DNA is TGCGCCAGCAGCTTGCGGACTGACAGGGTACGTGACTATGGCTACACCTTC. This gives the protein CASSLRTDRVRDYGYTF. The full variable domain, in which reference TRBV5-1 and TRBJ1-2 provide the parts outside the CDR3, is KAGVTQTPRYLIKTRGQQVTLSCSPISGHRSVSWYQQTPGQGLQFLFEYFSETQRNKGNFPGRFSGRQFSNSRSEMNVSTLELGDSALYLCASSLRTDRVRDYGYTFGSGTRLTVV.